The T cell receptor (beta chain) under discussion was sequenced for a study of blood T cell repertoires in COVID-19. V was clipped by 6 bases and J by 5 bases; unmatched bases: 7. The CDR3 is 15 residues long. Germline V gene data show CDR1 as MNHEY and CDR2 as SVGAGI. Profiled with immunoSEQ multiplex PCR; TCRdb holds only in-frame clones, not every one. Of about 62,000 clones listed, around 87% are singletons. The TCR comes from a man between 65 and 85 years old with acute or convalescent COVID-19. The rearrangement uses TRBV6-5 and TRBJ1-5, with 10 positions matching TRBD1. The specimen was peripheral blood. The CDR3 protein is CASSPSGTGDQPQHF. In DNA, the CDR3 is TGTGCCAGCAGCCCCTCTGGGACAGGGGATCAGCCCCAGCATTTT.